Listed here are 26 T cell receptor beta chains from one sample, sequenced in a study of tumor-infiltrating lymphocytes in primary liver carcinoma. TCR beta cDNA was reverse-transcribed from around 0.55 ug of total RNA. The reaction used a constant-region primer and ProtoScript II reverse transcriptase. Construction of TCR beta libraries relied on three successive nested multiplex PCR rounds employing slightly modified ARM-PCR. Both of the initial two PCR rounds ran for roughly 11 cycles and employed TRBV1-TRBV30 forward primers alongside a C-beta reverse primer. From the multiplex PCR reads, TCRdb called clonotypes with MiXCR, one entry per CDR3 protein. Here the sample spans around 330,000 distinct CDR3 sequences, 65% being singletons. Germline DNA was also extracted, and blood RNA was taken from unsorted whole blood. Sequenced material: peripheral blood. These receptors all come from a middle-aged man with primary liver carcinoma and hepatitis B virus infection.

On this clonotype itself: It is likely a read error, because the conserved phenylalanine at the end of the CDR3 is missing. The J gene is TRBJ2-2, the V gene TRBV11-1, with unresolved D. From germline, CDR1 is SGHAT and CDR2 FQDESV (reference sequence). The CDR3 has 14 amino acids. V was clipped by 7 bases and J by 8 bases, with 17 bases between them. The chain's CDR3 is CASTPEIEAGELFS. Here the CDR3 DNA reads TGTGCCAGCACCCCTGAGATCGAGGCAGGGGAGCTGTTTTCT.

The V call is TRBV30, the J call TRBJ2-1; D unresolved. The CDR3 sequence is 12 residues long. CDR1 GTSNPN and CDR2 SVGIG come from the germline V gene (reference sequence). V was clipped by 0 bases and J by 12 bases, with 12 bases between them. The CDR3 bases are TGTGCCTGGAGTGTCGGTCCCCTAACGCAGTTCTTC. Its translation: CAWSVGPLTQFF.

About this clonotype itself: A much larger clone lies one base from this, so it may be a read error. The V call is TRBV6-2 or TRBV6-3, the J call TRBJ2-7, with 7 positions matching TRBD1. Germline CDR1 reads MNHEY; CDR2 reads SVGEGT. This CDR3 is 13 amino acids long. The trim removed 6 bases at V and 5 bases at J, leaving 7 bases unmatched. This CDR3 is CASRLGQSNEQYF. The DNA for the CDR3 is TGTGCCAGCAGACTGGGACAGAGTAACGAGCAGTACTTC.

Comments on this clonotype: This may arise from a read error, as a much more abundant clone is one base away. The chain links TRBV6-2 or TRBV6-3 to TRBJ2-1; 8 nucleotides align to TRBD2. Germline V gives CDR1 MNHEY, CDR2 SVGEGT. The CDR3 covers 15 residues. CDR3 nucleotides: TGTGGCAGCAGTTTACTAGCGGACCTTATCCTGGGGCAGTTCTTC. This sequence encodes CGSSLLADLILGQFF.

Only a few counts were recorded for this clonotype. The chain recombines TRBV10-2 with TRBJ2-4; the D gene is possibly TRBD1 (5 bases). This CDR3 is 17 amino acids long. The V and J ends lost 6 bases and 5 bases respectively, with 23 bases between them. Germline V lookup: CDR1 WSHSY, CDR2 SAAADI. The chain's CDR3 is CASSPRGRGLIENIQYF. DNA of the CDR3: TGCGCCAGCAGCCCCCGAGGAAGGGGCCTTATCGAAAACATTCAGTACTTC.

Details on this clonotype: A much larger clone differs from this one at a single base, so this may be a read error. The chain carries TRBV6-5 and TRBJ1-5; no definite D call. The CDR3 runs 14 residues. Germline assignment: CDR1 MNHEY and CDR2 SVGAGI. The CDR3 sequence: CGSSFGKTNQPQHF. The CDR3 bases are TGTGGCAGCAGTTTTGGGAAAACGAATCAGCCCCAGCATTTT.

Concerning this clonotype: Germline is not matched at one junction end, which may reflect a read error. The chain uses TRBV5-1 and TRBJ2-3; 12 nucleotides agree with TRBD2. CDR3 length: 15 amino acids. Germline V CDR1 and CDR2: SGHRS, YFSETQ. CDR3 amino acids: CASSSGLAGTDAQYF. The CDR3 nucleotides read TGCGCCAGCAGCTCAGGACTAGCGGGAACAGATGCGCAGTATTTT.

This clonotype was seen at least ten times. The rearrangement links TRBV7-8 to TRBJ1-4; no firm D call. The germline V gene has CDR1 SGHVS and CDR2 FQNEAQ. There are 15 residues in the CDR3. Deletions cut 3 bases from V and 5 bases from J, with 13 bases between. The DNA for the CDR3 is TGTGCCAGCAGCTTGTTCGACGGACCGAATGAAAAACTGTTTTTT. This encodes CASSLFDGPNEKLFF. The full variable domain, completed using reference TRBV7-8 and TRBJ1-4, is GAGVSQSPRYKVAKRGQDVALRCDPISGHVSLFWYQQALGQGPEFLTYFQNEAQLDKSGLPSDRFFAERPEGSVSTLKIQRTQQEDSAVYLCASSLFDGPNEKLFFGSGTQLSVL.

Details on this clonotype: Lacking the conserved final phenylalanine or tryptophan, this CDR3 likely reflects a read error. The CDR3 nucleotides read TGTGCCAGCAGTCTAGCGGGAGCCAATGAGCAGTTCTTA. This gives the protein CASSLAGANEQFL. This chain uses TRBV6-2 or TRBV6-3 with TRBJ2-1; 10 bases are a match to TRBD2. J lost 6 bases, V lost 5 bases, and 1 base had no gene match. The CDR3 covers 13 residues. Germline CDR1 is MNHEY and CDR2 is SVGEGT.

This clonotype appeared many times. The gene calls are TRBV11-2 and TRBJ1-4; D is undetermined. Germline CDR1 reads SGHAT; CDR2 reads FQNNGV. The germline V and J ends were trimmed by 5 bases and 4 bases, with 17 bases remaining between them. CDR3 length: 16 amino acids. The CDR3 protein is CASSATETSYNEKLFF. The CDR3 DNA sequence: TGTGCCAGCAGCGCGACCGAGACGTCCTATAATGAAAAACTGTTTTTT.

This clonotype occurred a few times. V is TRBV7-8 and J is TRBJ2-2; D might be TRBD1 (6 bases). This CDR3 has 14 residues. Germline CDR1 and CDR2: SGHVS and FQNEAQ. The germline V and J ends were trimmed by 5 bases and 7 bases, with 14 bases remaining between them. The chain's CDR3 is CASSIDRPDGELFF. The CDR3 bases are TGTGCCAGCAGCATCGACAGGCCGGACGGGGAGCTGTTTTTT.

Points on this clonotype: This sequence may be a read error, since a much larger clone differs from it by one base. This chain links TRBV6-1 with TRBJ2-3; D remains unclear. Germline lookup yields CDR1 MNHNS and CDR2 SASEGT. The CDR3 is 11 amino acids. The CDR3 bases are TGTGCCTGCAGTACCCCGGATACGCAGTATTTT. Translation: CACSTPDTQYF.

As to this clonotype: One base away lies a much larger clone, so this may be a sequencing read error. CDR3 residues: CAISGDISTQPQHF. The CDR3 DNA reads as TGTGCCATCAGTGGGGACATAAGTACTCAGCCCCAGCATTTT. This rearrangement joins TRBV10-3 to TRBJ1-5, with TRBD1 as a possible D gene (6 bases). This CDR3 comprises 14 residues. V was shortened by 4 bases and J by 6 bases, with 13 bases between the two germline ends. Germline values: CDR1 ENHRY, CDR2 SYGVKD.

Details on this clonotype: It may be a read error: a sequence one base away is much more abundant. The rearrangement links TRBV11-2 to TRBJ2-2; D perhaps matches TRBD1 (6 bases). CDR1 is SGHAT, CDR2 FQNNGV, per germline. The CDR3 totals 14 residues. CDR3 in DNA: TGTGCCAGCAGCTCAGGGGCGAACACCGGGAAGCTGTTTTTT. As protein: CASSSGANTGKLFF.

This clonotype was found a few times. The chain has TRBV5-6 and TRBJ2-5; TRBD1 aligns across 11 bases. From germline, CDR1 is SGHDT and CDR2 YYEEEE. CDR3 length: 15 amino acids. After removal of 3 bases from V and 3 bases from J, the junction contained 4 bases not matched to a gene. CDR3 nucleotide sequence: TGTGCCAGCAGCTCCTCGGGACAGGGGGAAGAGACCCAGTACTTC. Amino acids: CASSSSGQGEETQYF. The variable domain in full, completed from reference TRBV5-6 and TRBJ2-5, reads DAGVTQSPTHLIKTRGQQVTLRCSPKSGHDTVSWYQQALGQGPQFIFQYYEEEERQRGNFPDRFSGHQFPNYSSELNVNALLLGDSALYLCASSSSGQGEETQYFGPGTRLLVL.

This clonotype was observed a few times. The chain combines TRBV4-1 with TRBJ1-1, with D uncertain. This CDR3 spans 14 amino acids. V shed 0 bases and J shed 4 bases, with 9 bases lying between them. CDR1 MGHRA and CDR2 YSYEKL come from the germline V gene. The CDR3 DNA sequence: TGCGCCAGCAGCCAAGATAAGGGAGCCACTGAAGCTTTCTTT. It specifies CASSQDKGATEAFF.

This clonotype was seen at least ten times. The V and J genes are TRBV7-9 and TRBJ2-1, with 9 bases matching TRBD2. Trimming removed 2 bases from V and 6 bases from J; junction bases left unmatched: 8. This CDR3 has 16 amino acids. Germline CDR1 SEHNR, CDR2 FQNEAQ (reference sequence). The CDR3 DNA reads as TGTGCCAGCAGCTTAAACACGCCGGGACTAGCCAATGAGCAGTTCTTC. Translating gives CASSLNTPGLANEQFF.

This clonotype was recorded at least ten times. The chain carries TRBV4-1 and TRBJ1-1; D possibly corresponds to TRBD1 (6 bases). V lost 7 bases and J lost 1, with 19 bases in between. The CDR3 length is 16 residues. Germline CDR1 reads MGHRA; CDR2 reads YSYEKL. CDR3 sequence (DNA): TGCGCCAGCACCGTGGTTGGGGGGCGGGGGAACACTGAAGCTTTCTTT. Protein sequence: CASTVVGGRGNTEAFF.

The table lists this clonotype with many counts. The rearrangement joins TRBV7-8 to TRBJ2-5; D is unclear. This CDR3 has 12 residues. Deletions cut 1 base from V and 4 bases from J, with 4 bases between. The germline CDR1 and CDR2 sequences are SGHVS and FQNEAQ. The CDR3 DNA reads TGTGCCAGCAGCTTAGTTCGAGAGACCCAGTACTTC. Translation: CASSLVRETQYF.

In the case of this clonotype: This may arise from a read error, as a much more abundant clone is one base away. CDR3 DNA: TGTGCCAGCAGCCAAGATTTGGCGTCCGAGCAGCACTTC. It codes for CASSQDLASEQHF. The chain couples TRBV14 to TRBJ2-7, with no clear D. CDR3 length equals 13 residues. Per the germline V gene, CDR1 is SGHDN and CDR2 is FVKESK.

This clonotype was seen repeatedly, ten times or more. CDR3 nucleotides: TGTGCCAGCAGCTTATCCTCAAGCACAGATACGCAGTATTTT. Its protein is CASSLSSSTDTQYF. The chain employs TRBV7-9 and TRBJ2-3; D ambiguous. The CDR3 has 14 amino acids. The germline V and J ends were trimmed by 2 bases and 0 bases, with 6 bases remaining between them. Germline V gives CDR1 SEHNR, CDR2 FQNEAQ (reference sequence).

In its sample, this clonotype was seen many times. V gene TRBV12-3 or TRBV12-4 combines with J gene TRBJ2-2, with D possibly TRBD1 on 5 matching bases. The CDR3 covers 15 residues. The V end was cut by 3 bases, the J end by 3 bases, with 11 bases between. The CDR3 reads CASSLPQGYTGELFF. For the CDR3, the DNA is TGTGCCAGCAGTTTGCCGCAGGGTTACACCGGGGAGCTGTTTTTT.

Of note for this clonotype: A much larger clonotype is one base distant, so this may be a read error. The V gene is TRBV6-5, the J gene TRBJ1-5, with TRBD1 identical over 10 bases. CDR3 size: 15 residues. Germline assignment: CDR1 MNHEY and CDR2 SVGAGI. J was trimmed by 3 bases and V by 6 bases; bases with no gene match: 5. CDR3 bases: TGTGCCAGCAGAATGGACAGGGGGGACAATCAGCCCCAGCATTTT. Translated, it gives CASRMDRGDNQPQHF.

Note on this clonotype: At one end, the junction sequence differs from germline, possibly due to a read error. The V and J genes are TRBV14 and TRBJ2-5; 7 positions match TRBD2. The CDR3 loop spans 17 amino acids. Per the germline V gene, CDR1 is SGHDN and CDR2 is FVKESK. The CDR3 nucleotides are TGTGCCAGCAGCCTAGCCCGGGGAGGGGATCAGCAAGAGACACAGTACTTC. Residues: CASSLARGGDQQETQYF.

On this clonotype: A clone one base away is much larger, so this may be a read error. The chain recombines TRBV29-1 with TRBJ1-5; no clear D. This CDR3 spans 12 amino acids. Germline V gene lookup returns CDR1 SQVTM and CDR2 ANQGSEA. DNA of the CDR3: TGCAACGTTGCAGAGACCAATCAGCCCCAGCATTTT. This codes for CNVAETNQPQHF.

A note on this clonotype: Without the conserved terminal phenylalanine or tryptophan, this CDR3 likely stems from a read error. The chain combines TRBV30 with TRBJ1-5, with D possibly being TRBD1 (6 bases). Germline V gives CDR1 GTSNPN, CDR2 SVGIG (reference sequence). The CDR3 sequence is 14 residues long. CDR3 loop: CTWSGGQAPQPQHS. CDR3 bases: TGTACCTGGAGTGGGGGGCAGGCTCCTCAGCCCCAGCATTCT.